Each of the 22 T cell receptor beta chains below was sequenced from the same sample in a study of cytomegalovirus exposure and HLA in healthy donors. The PCR contained 60 Vbeta and 13 Jbeta primers. The protocol was immunoSEQ multiplex PCR, while the TCRdb copy is restricted to in-frame clones and leaves out a portion. The top ten hold less than 2.5% of the sample, which has roughly 190,000 clones, 79% seen once. The material sequenced was PBMCs. These receptors all stem from a woman aged 45 to 65 in good health and CMV-seronegative.

This clone was recorded once. V is TRBV27 and J is TRBJ2-7; 7 bases align to TRBD2. The germline V gene encodes CDR1 MNHEY and CDR2 SMNVEV (reference sequence). V gave up 8 bases and J gave up 3 bases; unmatched junction bases: 13. The CDR3 is 15 residues long. CDR3 nucleotide sequence: TGTGCCAGCCAACCTTGGGAGGGGCGGCACTACGAGCAGTACTTC. This sequence encodes CASQPWEGRHYEQYF.

The chain carries TRBV7-2 and TRBJ2-3; 11 nucleotides match TRBD1. With 2 bases clipped from V and 6 bases from J, the junction kept 4 bases outside the gene matches. The CDR3 runs 15 residues. The germline V gene has CDR1 SGHTA and CDR2 FQGNSA. CDR3 residues: CASSLPGQGGDTQYF. The DNA for the CDR3 is TGTGCCAGCAGCTTACCGGGACAGGGGGGGGATACGCAGTATTTT.

This clone was counted once. This chain connects TRBV19 to TRBJ2-7; tentative D call: TRBD2 (7 bases). The germline V gene has CDR1 LNHDA and CDR2 SQIVND (reference sequence). With 7 bases removed from V and 3 bases from J, the gap between germline ends came to 19 bases. CDR3 length: 15 amino acids. The DNA of the CDR3 is TGTGCCAGTATAGGCCGGGGGGCTGGTCACTACGAGCAGTACTTC. Its protein is CASIGRGAGHYEQYF.

About this clone itself: Other nucleotide sequences from this sample produce the same CDR3. This chain links TRBV28 with TRBJ2-3, with D possibly matching TRBD2 (6 bases). This CDR3 is built from 13 residues. The V end was cut by 3 bases, the J end by 3 bases, with 7 bases between. In germline, CDR1 is MDHEN, CDR2 SYDVKM. CDR3 bases: TGTGCCAGCAGTTTCGGGGGAACAGATACGCAGTATTTT. Translated: CASSFGGTDTQYF.

There are a few counts of this clone. The chain combines TRBV7-9 with TRBJ1-1; 8 bases are shared with TRBD1. V gave up 3 bases and J gave up 11 bases; unmatched junction bases: 8. The germline V gene has CDR1 SEHNR and CDR2 FQNEAQ (reference sequence). This CDR3 region has 13 residues. Here the CDR3 reads CASSFPGGAGAFF. The CDR3 nucleotides are TGTGCCAGCAGCTTCCCAGGGGGCGCGGGCGCTTTCTTT.

This clone has just a few counts. The chain couples TRBV29-1 to TRBJ2-3, with 8 bases matching TRBD1. The CDR3 runs 15 residues. Germline loops: CDR1 SQVTM, CDR2 ANQGSEA. Trimming took 5 bases from V and 3 from J; bases not matched to a gene: 10. The CDR3 sequence is CSVPAPGQETDTQYF. The CDR3 bases are TGCAGCGTTCCAGCACCGGGACAGGAGACAGATACGCAGTATTTT.

The rearrangement uses TRBV5-1 and TRBJ1-1; no clear D gene. The V end was cut by 0 bases, the J end by 3 bases, with 9 bases between. Looked up from germline, CDR1 is SGHRS and CDR2 is YFSETQ. The CDR3 has 14 amino acids. The CDR3, as DNA: TGCGCCAGCAGCTTGGGGAACGGGGACACTGAAGCTTTCTTT. Translation gives CASSLGNGDTEAFF.

This chain uses TRBV10-3 with TRBJ1-2; 8 bases map to TRBD1. Germline V gene data show CDR1 as ENHRY and CDR2 as SYGVKD. The CDR3 consists of 14 residues. V shed 2 bases, J shed 5 bases, and the junction held 4 bases outside the gene matches. The CDR3 bases are TGTGCCATCAGTGAGGCAGGGGGCAGATATGGCTACACCTTC. Translated: CAISEAGGRYGYTF.

For the CDR3, the DNA is TGCGCCAGCAGCTTGGAGGGTCGGGAGACCGGGACCCAGTACTTC. It specifies CASSLEGRETGTQYF. The V call is TRBV5-1, the J call TRBJ2-5; tentative D call: TRBD2 (6 bases). V shed 0 bases and J shed 7 bases, with 16 bases lying between them. Looked up from germline, CDR1 is SGHRS and CDR2 is YFSETQ. CDR3 length: 15 residues.

This chain uses TRBV11-2 with TRBJ2-3; a weak D match, TRBD2 (6 bases). V lost 1 base to trimming and J lost 4 bases, with 12 bases between them. This CDR3 spans 15 amino acids. Looked up from germline, CDR1 is SGHAT and CDR2 is FQNNGV. The DNA of the CDR3 is TGTGCCAGCAGCTTAGTCGGGAGCCCCCCAGATACGCAGTATTTT. Amino acid sequence: CASSLVGSPPDTQYF.

The chain joins TRBV6-5 to TRBJ2-3; a weak D match, TRBD1 (6 bases). CDR3 size: 14 residues. Germline CDR1 and CDR2: MNHEY and SVGAGI. V was cut by 3 bases and J by 2 bases, with 9 bases left in between. This CDR3 reads CASSYGTLTDTQYF. The DNA for the CDR3 is TGTGCCAGCAGTTATGGGACACTCACAGATACGCAGTATTTT.

V gene TRBV7-2 combines with J gene TRBJ1-2, with TRBD1 matching over 11 bases. The CDR3 runs 17 residues. V dropped 5 bases and J dropped 3; count of bases not matched to a gene: 11. The germline gives CDR1 SGHTA, CDR2 FQGNSA. The CDR3 spells CASSGQGARGGHYGYTF. DNA of the CDR3: TGTGCCAGCAGCGGACAGGGGGCGCGGGGAGGTCACTATGGCTACACCTTC.

The V call is TRBV6-1, the J call TRBJ1-1; 7 bases align to TRBD1. Trimming took 6 bases from V and 0 from J; bases not matched to a gene: 7. Germline CDR1 reads MNHNS; CDR2 reads SASEGT. This CDR3 spans 15 amino acids. The CDR3 sequence is CASSTGEVLNTEAFF. DNA of the CDR3: TGTGCCAGCAGCACAGGGGAGGTCCTGAACACTGAAGCTTTCTTT.

The CDR3 loop is CASSPGDVNSPLHF. The CDR3 nucleotides are TGTGCCAGCAGCCCGGGGGATGTTAATTCACCCCTCCACTTT. The gene calls are TRBV7-3 and TRBJ1-6; D perhaps matches TRBD1 (5 bases). The CDR3 is 14 amino acids. The V end was cut by 5 bases, the J end by 6 bases, with 11 bases between. Germline CDR1 SGHTA, CDR2 FQGTGA.

This clone showed up just a few times. The chain recombines TRBV9 with TRBJ2-1; 7 bases are shared with TRBD1. The trim removed 3 bases at V and 4 bases at J, leaving 10 bases unmatched. The CDR3 spans 16 residues. Germline CDR1 and CDR2: SGDLS and YYNGEE. DNA for the CDR3: TGTGCCAGCAGCGGCCATCACAGGGGTTCGTACAATGAGCAGTTCTTC. It codes for CASSGHHRGSYNEQFF.

This clone was found once. This sequence joins TRBV2 and TRBJ2-5; D not resolved. The length of the CDR3 is 13 residues. CDR1 and CDR2 (germline): SNHLY, FYNNEI. The germline V and J ends were trimmed by 6 bases and 5 bases, with 13 bases remaining between them. The CDR3 region has the DNA TGTGCCAGCAGCTCATCTCAGGTGGAGACCCAGTACTTC. It is translated as CASSSSQVETQYF.

The rearrangement links TRBV2 to TRBJ1-1, with a possible D match to TRBD1 (6 bases). Germline CDR1 is SNHLY and CDR2 is FYNNEI. The V end was cut by 4 bases, the J end by 2 bases, with 17 bases between. The CDR3 contains 16 residues. The CDR3 DNA sequence: TGTGCCAGCAGTGGAGTCTTGGACAGCGAAAACACTGAAGCTTTCTTT. Translated, it gives CASSGVLDSENTEAFF.

This clone showed up just once. The chain employs TRBV2 and TRBJ2-5, with D maybe TRBD2 (5 bases). Trimming took 6 bases from V and 3 from J, leaving 14 bases between them. The CDR3 spans 14 residues. Germline CDR1 and CDR2: SNHLY and FYNNEI. The CDR3: CASRERAAKETQYF. As DNA, the CDR3 is TGTGCCAGCAGGGAGAGGGCAGCTAAAGAGACCCAGTACTTC.

This chain uses TRBV7-2 with TRBJ1-5, with D uncertain. The length of the CDR3 is 14 residues. CDR1 and CDR2 (germline): SGHTA, FQGNSA. The ends were cut back, 1 base at V and 5 bases at J, with 9 bases in the middle. In nucleotides, the CDR3 is TGTGCCAGCAGCTTAGACGGTCTTGATCAGCCCCAGCATTTT. Its protein is CASSLDGLDQPQHF.

The V and J genes are TRBV5-6 and TRBJ1-2, with TRBD1 as a possible D gene (5 bases). Trimming shortened V by 6 bases and J by 6 bases, and 12 bases separated the two germline ends. Germline assignment: CDR1 SGHDT and CDR2 YYEEEE. CDR3 length: 12 amino acids. The CDR3 DNA follows: TGTGCCAGCAATATGTGGGGGGATGGCTACACCTTC. Its translation is CASNMWGDGYTF.

The chain joins TRBV19 to TRBJ2-1; the match to TRBD2 covers 13 bases. The length of the CDR3 is 16 residues. The V gene's germline CDR1 is LNHDA and CDR2 SQIVND (reference sequence). J was trimmed by 0 bases and V by 7 bases; bases with no gene match: 3. This CDR3 is CASMGLAGLSYNEQFF. The CDR3 DNA follows: TGTGCCAGTATGGGACTAGCGGGACTCTCCTACAATGAGCAGTTCTTC.

This rearrangement joins TRBV28 to TRBJ1-5, with D perhaps matching TRBD1 (5 bases). This CDR3 contains 15 residues. V was cut by 6 bases and J by 2 bases, with 14 bases left in between. Germline CDR1 MDHEN, CDR2 SYDVKM. CDR3 sequence reads: CASREGAGGNQPQHF. The CDR3 bases are TGTGCCAGCAGAGAGGGTGCGGGGGGCAATCAGCCCCAGCATTTT.